The clone carrying this TCR beta chain was recorded many times. V lost 7 bases to trimming and J lost 6 bases, with 10 bases between them. The CDR3 length is 11 residues. Per germline, CDR1 MDHEN and CDR2 SYDVKM. The sample comes from a study of T cells in Graves' hyperthyroidism and ophthalmopathy. Researchers took RNA transcripts and amplified the TCR beta CDR3 regions from them. Using the HTBI primer set, a first-round RT-PCR was run on the TCR CDR3. TCRdb reanalysed the multiplex PCR reads using MiXCR and keeps one entry per CDR3 protein. The repertoire consists of about 520,000 distinct CDR3 sequences, with roughly a quarter occurring once and the leading ten covering about 11%.

V and J are TRBV28 and TRBJ2-7; D gene ambiguous. The TCR comes from a woman aged 30 to 39 with Graves' ophthalmopathy. The sample was blood. The CDR3 DNA reads as TGTGCCAGCATAAACGGCGTCGAGCAGTACTTC. It is translated as CASINGVEQYF. Variable domain in full (rest from reference TRBV28 and TRBJ2-7): DVKVTQSSRYLVKRTGEKVFLECVQDMDHENMFWYRQDPGLGLRLIYFSYDVKMKEKGDIPEGYSVSREKKERFSLILESASTNQTSMYLCASINGVEQYFGPGTRLTVT.